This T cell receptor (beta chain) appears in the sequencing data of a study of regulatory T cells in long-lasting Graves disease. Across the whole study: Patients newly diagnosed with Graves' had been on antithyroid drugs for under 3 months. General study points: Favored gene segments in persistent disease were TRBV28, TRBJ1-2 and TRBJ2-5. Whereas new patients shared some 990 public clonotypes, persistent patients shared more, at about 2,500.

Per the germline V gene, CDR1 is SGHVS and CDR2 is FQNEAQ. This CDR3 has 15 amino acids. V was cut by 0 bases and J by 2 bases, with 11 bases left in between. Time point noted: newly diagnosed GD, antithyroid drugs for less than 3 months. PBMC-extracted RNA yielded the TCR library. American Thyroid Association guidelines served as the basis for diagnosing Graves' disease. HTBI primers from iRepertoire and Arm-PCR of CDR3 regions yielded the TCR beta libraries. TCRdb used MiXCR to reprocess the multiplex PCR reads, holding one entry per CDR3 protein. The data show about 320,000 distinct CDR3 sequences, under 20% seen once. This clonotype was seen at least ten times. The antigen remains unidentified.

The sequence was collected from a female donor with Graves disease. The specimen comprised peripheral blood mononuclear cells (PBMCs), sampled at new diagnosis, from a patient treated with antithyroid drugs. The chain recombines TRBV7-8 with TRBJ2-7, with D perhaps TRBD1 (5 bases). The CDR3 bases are TGTGCCAGCAGCTTAGCGGTCGCAGGGACCTACGAGCAGTACTTC. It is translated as CASSLAVAGTYEQYF. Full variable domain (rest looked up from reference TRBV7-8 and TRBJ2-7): GAGVSQSPRYKVAKRGQDVALRCDPISGHVSLFWYQQALGQGPEFLTYFQNEAQLDKSGLPSDRFFAERPEGSVSTLKIQRTQQEDSAVYLCASSLAVAGTYEQYFGPGTRLTVT.